A selection of T cell receptor beta chains follows, all from one sample in a study of T cell responses to AZD1222 COVID-19 vaccine. Assay used: immunoSEQ multiplex PCR; TCRdb lists only in-frame clones, some missing. Counted here are roughly 120,000 clones, roughly nine tenths occurring once; the ten biggest clones make up less than 3.5%. The sequenced sample was peripheral blood, obtained 28 days after the second AZD1222 dose. These receptors originate from an adult who received the AZD1222 COVID-19 vaccine. Both conserved end residues are part of each CDR3. The order of the fields is J gene, clone size, D gene, V gene, CDR3 protein, CDR3 DNA. The D gene is left open where the match is weak. Clone size, where shown, is once, few, many, or a class for clones that have expanded.

TRBJ1-6	NA	NA	TRBV6-5	CASSSLGQNSPLHF	TGTGCCAGCAGCTCTCTAGGACAGAATTCACCCCTCCACTTT
TRBJ1-6	NA	NA	TRBV7-8	CASSFQTDSPLHF	TGTGCCAGCAGCTTTCAGACGGATTCACCCCTCCACTTT
TRBJ2-3	once	TRBD2	TRBV6-5	CASSISGGSTDTQYF	TGTGCCAGCAGTATTAGCGGGGGGAGCACAGATACGCAGTATTTT
TRBJ2-5	once	NA	TRBV28	CASSRGAKETQYF	TGTGCCAGCAGTCGGGGGGCCAAAGAGACCCAGTACTTC
TRBJ1-2	few	TRBD1	TRBV28	CAISPTGAPYGYTF	TGTGCCATTTCGCCGACAGGGGCTCCCTATGGCTACACCTTC
TRBJ2-1	NA	TRBD2	TRBV18	CASSLGLAGGRNEQFF	TGTGCCAGCTCACTCGGACTAGCGGGGGGGCGTAATGAGCAGTTCTTC
TRBJ1-3	NA	TRBD1	TRBV5-1	CASSLGKGAAGNTIYF	TGCGCCAGCAGCTTGGGTAAGGGGGCGGCTGGAAACACCATATATTTT
TRBJ1-6	NA	NA	TRBV25-1	CASSSVLYNSPLHF	TGTGCCAGCAGTTCGGTGCTCTATAATTCACCCCTCCACTTT
TRBJ1-6	NA	NA	TRBV4-3	CASSQAHVNSPLHF	TGCGCCAGCAGCCAAGCCCATGTTAATTCACCCCTCCACTTT
TRBJ2-5	NA	NA	TRBV19	CAGSPGLNQETQYF	TGTGCCGGTAGTCCCGGACTGAACCAAGAGACCCAGTACTTC
TRBJ2-7	NA	NA	TRBV7-9	CASSPTLSSYEQYF	TGTGCCAGCAGCCCAACTCTGAGCTCCTACGAGCAGTACTTC
TRBJ1-2	NA	NA	TRBV2	CASSDTLATQLYYGYTF	TGTGCCAGCAGTGATACTTTGGCCACCCAATTATATTATGGCTACACCTTC
TRBJ2-7	NA	TRBD1	TRBV14	CASSRGQAALWEEQYF	TGTGCCAGCAGCCGAGGACAGGCGGCACTATGGGAGGAGCAGTACTTC
TRBJ2-2	NA	TRBD1	TRBV5-5	CASSLVTGPNTGELFF	TGTGCCAGCAGCTTGGTGACAGGGCCTAACACCGGGGAGCTGTTTTTT
TRBJ1-6	NA	TRBD1	TRBV3-1/TRBV3-2	CARLPGQEHMSSYNSPLHF	TGTGCCAGATTACCGGGACAGGAACATATGAGCTCCTATAATTCACCCCTCCACTTT
TRBJ2-5	NA	NA	TRBV24-1	CATSDLQETQYF	TGTGCCACCAGTGATCTTCAAGAGACCCAGTACTTC
TRBJ2-3	NA	NA	TRBV4-1	CASSQEQVSTDTQYF	TGCGCCAGCAGCCAAGAGCAGGTTAGCACAGATACGCAGTATTTT
TRBJ1-5	NA	NA	TRBV7-8	CATAHFDDTKGQPQHF	TGTGCCACCGCTCACTTTGACGATACGAAAGGTCAGCCCCAGCATTTT
TRBJ2-2	NA	NA	TRBV30	CAWEEGARTGELFF	TGTGCCTGGGAGGAGGGGGCGCGGACCGGGGAGCTGTTTTTT
TRBJ2-3	NA	TRBD2	TRBV18	CASSPRAAGAGTQYF	TGTGCCAGCTCACCACGCGCAGCGGGGGCGGGGACGCAGTATTTT
TRBJ1-1	once	NA	TRBV28	CASTSLGFRTEAFF	TGTGCCAGCACATCACTCGGATTTAGGACTGAAGCTTTCTTT
TRBJ1-2	many	TRBD1	TRBV7-3	CASSNPEGGVYGYTF	TGTGCCAGCAGCAATCCGGAAGGGGGCGTCTATGGCTACACCTTC
TRBJ2-5	NA	TRBD2	TRBV15	CATSRGLAGGQETQYF	TGTGCCACCAGCAGAGGACTAGCGGGGGGGCAAGAGACCCAGTACTTC
TRBJ1-2	NA	NA	TRBV6-1	CASSDFGGAYGYTF	TGTGCCAGCAGTGATTTCGGGGGGGCTTATGGCTACACCTTC
TRBJ1-2	NA	NA	TRBV2	CASSDVVMNYGYTF	TGTGCCAGCAGTGATGTAGTTATGAACTATGGCTACACCTTC
TRBJ2-2	NA	NA	TRBV5-8	CASSSTKGGINTGELFF	TGTGCCAGCAGCTCGACGAAGGGGGGTATTAACACCGGGGAGCTGTTTTTT
TRBJ1-5	NA	TRBD1	TRBV12-3/TRBV12-4	CATATGAYQPQHF	TGTGCCACCGCAACAGGGGCCTATCAGCCCCAGCATTTT
TRBJ2-3	NA	TRBD1	TRBV30	CAWSNDRGFSDTQYF	TGTGCCTGGAGTAACGACAGGGGATTTTCAGATACGCAGTATTTT
TRBJ1-4	once	NA	TRBV9	CASSEGGFELGKLFF	TGTGCCAGCAGCGAAGGGGGGTTTGAGCTCGGAAAACTGTTTTTT
TRBJ2-7	NA	TRBD1	TRBV6-5	CASSWDRVNSEQYF	TGTGCCAGCAGTTGGGACAGGGTTAACTCCGAGCAGTACTTC
TRBJ1-6	NA	NA	TRBV30	CACCLTGAYNSPLHF	TGTGCCTGCTGCTTGACAGGAGCATATAATTCACCCCTCCACTTT
TRBJ1-2	NA	TRBD1	TRBV6-5	CASSPGQAYGYTF	TGTGCCAGCAGTCCGGGACAGGCTTATGGCTACACCTTC
TRBJ2-7	NA	NA	TRBV6-2/TRBV6-3	CASSGDHPYEQYF	TGTGCCAGCAGCGGGGACCATCCCTACGAGCAGTACTTC
TRBJ1-6	NA	NA	TRBV30	CAWKESGSPLHF	TGTGCCTGGAAGGAATCTGGTTCACCCCTCCACTTT
TRBJ1-2	NA	NA	TRBV7-9	CASSRPGSDGYTF	TGTGCCAGCAGCCGACCGGGGTCAGATGGCTACACCTTC
TRBJ1-2	once	TRBD1	TRBV11-3	CASSPRTGQGNYGYTF	TGTGCCAGCAGCCCTAGAACTGGACAGGGGAACTATGGCTACACCTTC
TRBJ2-5	NA	TRBD1	TRBV5-1	CASSLVVGRGPETQYF	TGCGCCAGCAGCTTGGTGGTCGGCAGGGGGCCGGAGACCCAGTACTTC
TRBJ1-2	NA	NA	TRBV30	CAWRSGPYGGYGYTF	TGTGCCTGGAGATCCGGGCCCTACGGGGGGTATGGCTACACCTTC
TRBJ2-7	few	TRBD1	TRBV15	CATSRGTTGGIHEQYF	TGTGCCACCAGCAGAGGAACGACAGGGGGAATCCACGAGCAGTACTTC
TRBJ2-5	NA	NA	TRBV3-1/TRBV3-2	CASSHRPGPQETQYF	TGTGCCAGCAGCCACCGCCCGGGACCCCAAGAGACCCAGTACTTC
TRBJ2-6	NA	NA	TRBV7-2	CASSLGGSGANVLTF	TGTGCCAGCAGCTTAGGGGGTTCAGGGGCCAACGTCCTGACTTTC
TRBJ1-1	NA	NA	TRBV19	CASSMDRGTEAFF	TGTGCCAGTAGTATGGATAGGGGGACTGAAGCTTTCTTT
TRBJ1-1	NA	NA	TRBV11-3	CASSLRGTEAFF	TGTGCCAGCAGCTTGAGGGGGACTGAAGCTTTCTTT
TRBJ1-5	NA	TRBD1	TRBV9	CASSVGGQGSDQPQHF	TGTGCCAGCAGCGTAGGGGGACAGGGGTCCGATCAGCCCCAGCATTTT
TRBJ1-4	once	NA	TRBV5-1	CASSLRGATNEKLFF	TGCGCCAGCAGCTTGAGGGGGGCAACTAATGAAAAACTGTTTTTT